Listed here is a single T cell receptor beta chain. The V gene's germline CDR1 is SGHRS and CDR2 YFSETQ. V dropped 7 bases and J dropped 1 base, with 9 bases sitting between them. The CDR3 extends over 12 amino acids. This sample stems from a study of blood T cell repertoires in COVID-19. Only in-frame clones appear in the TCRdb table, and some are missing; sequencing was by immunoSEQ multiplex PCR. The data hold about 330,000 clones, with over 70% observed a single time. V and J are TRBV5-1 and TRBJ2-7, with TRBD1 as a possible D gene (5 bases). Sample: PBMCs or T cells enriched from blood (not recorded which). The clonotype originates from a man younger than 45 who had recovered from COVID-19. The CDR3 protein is CASGRESYEQYF. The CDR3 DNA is TGCGCCAGCGGCAGGGAATCCTACGAGCAGTACTTC.